One TCR beta chain is described in this entry. Antigen: not known. The sample originates from a study of cytomegalovirus exposure and HLA in healthy donors. Study-wide results and caveats: Most observed TCR sequences were rare, whereas some public TCRs were detected in many donors.

PCR primers comprised 60 Vbeta and 13 Jbeta primers. Sequencing was performed with immunoSEQ multiplex PCR; in TCRdb, only in-frame clones are kept and a portion is missing. The profile shows roughly 150,000 clones, about 82% of them singletons. The V gene lost 5 bases and the J gene lost 6 bases, with 16 bases spanning the gap. The CDR3 sequence is 14 residues long. Germline V gene data show CDR1 as SGHAT and CDR2 as FQNNGV. The source material was PBMCs. The clonotype originates from a young man in good health. The rearrangement uses TRBV11-2 and TRBJ1-1; TRBD1 might be the D (6 bases). This CDR3 reads CASSPTGGSAEAFF. The CDR3 DNA follows: TGTGCCAGCAGCCCAACGGGGGGCAGCGCTGAAGCTTTCTTT.